Listed below are T cell receptor beta chains from one sample, sequenced in a study of Ad26.COV2.S vaccination and SARS-CoV-2 variants. Assay: immunoSEQ multiplex PCR; the TCRdb copy retains only in-frame clones and omits some. The profile shows fewer than 400,000 clones, 70% to 90% of them singletons. Sequenced here: peripheral blood, sampled in a trial of Ad26.COV2.S vaccine versus placebo. Every receptor here comes from a person aged 18 to 59 who received the Ad26.COV2.S COVID-19 vaccine or a placebo. The CDR3 runs from the conserved cysteine through the conserved F or W. A D gene is named only where the DNA matches it firmly. Clone size is shown for a subset of rows, as once, few, many or a class of expanded clone.

clone size,J gene,V gene,D gene,CDR3 DNA,CDR3 protein
-,TRBJ1-3,TRBV9,-,TGTGCCAGCAGCGTAGGGGTAGCATCTGGAAACACCATATATTTT,CASSVGVASGNTIYF
once,TRBJ2-1,TRBV11-3,TRBD2,TGTGCCAGCAGCTTAGGCAGCGGGGAGATTGAGCAGTTCTTC,CASSLGSGEIEQFF
-,TRBJ2-1,TRBV5-1,TRBD1,TGCGCCAGCAGCTTGGCCGACAGGGAATACAATGAGCAGTTCTTC,CASSLADREYNEQFF
-,TRBJ1-6,TRBV2,TRBD1,TGTGCCAGCACACAGGGGGCTGGGAATTCACCCCTCCACTTT,CASTQGAGNSPLHF
-,TRBJ1-2,TRBV19,-,TGTGCCAGTAGTCCGGAGGACAGCTATGGCTACACCTTC,CASSPEDSYGYTF
-,TRBJ2-5,TRBV5-1,TRBD2,TGCGCCAGCAGCTTGGGGCTAGCGGGAGAAGAGACCCAGTACTTC,CASSLGLAGEETQYF
-,TRBJ1-4,TRBV29-1,TRBD1,TGCAGCATGAGACAGGGAACTAATGAAAAACTGTTTTTT,CSMRQGTNEKLFF
-,TRBJ1-2,TRBV7-2,TRBD1,TGTGCCAGCAGCATCGACAGGGACTATGGCTACACCTTC,CASSIDRDYGYTF
-,TRBJ2-5,TRBV5-1,-,TGCGCCAGCAGCATGGGCCCCGGGGTCGAAGAGACCCAGTACTTC,CASSMGPGVEETQYF
-,TRBJ2-5,TRBV11-1,-,TGTGCCAGCACCCCTGACACCTACCAAGAGACCCAGTACTTC,CASTPDTYQETQYF
-,TRBJ2-3,TRBV4-2,TRBD2,TGTGCCAGCAGCCAGGAACCGGGACTAGCGTCAGGTACGCAGTATTTT,CASSQEPGLASGTQYF
-,TRBJ2-7,TRBV7-9,TRBD2,TGTGCCAGCAGCCAAGGCGGGGGGTCCTACGAGCAGTACTTC,CASSQGGGSYEQYF
-,TRBJ1-1,TRBV7-8,TRBD1,TGTGCCAGCAGCTTACCTGACAGGGGGGGTGAGAACACTGAAGCTTTCTTT,CASSLPDRGGENTEAFF
-,TRBJ2-5,TRBV6-1,-,TGTGCCAGCGGTGAAACGGGGGCCAAGCGGACCCAGTACTTC,CASGETGAKRTQYF
-,TRBJ1-6,TRBV6-1,-,TGTGCCAGCAGTGACAGGGACCCAGATAATTCACCCCTCCACTTT,CASSDRDPDNSPLHF
-,TRBJ2-2,TRBV29-1,-,TGCAGCGTTTCCCTTCTCGGGGAGCTGTTTTTT,CSVSLLGELFF
-,TRBJ1-1,TRBV5-4,-,TGTGCCAGCAGCTTGGCCGCGAGGGGCACTGAAGCTTTCTTT,CASSLAARGTEAFF
-,TRBJ2-7,TRBV3-1/TRBV3-2,-,TGTGCCAGCAGCCAAGGAGCCGTTTCCGAGCAGTACTTC,CASSQGAVSEQYF
-,TRBJ1-5,TRBV20-1,-,TGCAGTGCTAGTCGGTCCGTTGAAGGCAATCAGCCCCAGCATTTT,CSASRSVEGNQPQHF
-,TRBJ1-2,TRBV6-5,TRBD1,TGTGCCAGCAGTTACAACCGGGACAGATTCTATGGCTACACCTTC,CASSYNRDRFYGYTF
-,TRBJ2-3,TRBV28,TRBD2,TGTGCCAGCAGTTTAACTGGCGGGGGGGAAGGGACAGATACGCAGTATTTT,CASSLTGGGEGTDTQYF
few,TRBJ1-3,TRBV5-5,-,TGTGCCAGCAGCTTGGATTGGGGAAGCACGAACACCATATATTTT,CASSLDWGSTNTIYF
-,TRBJ1-1,TRBV6-2/TRBV6-3,-,TGTGCCAGCAGTTACGCCCTACCGATGAACACTGAAGCTTTCTTT,CASSYALPMNTEAFF
-,TRBJ1-2,TRBV4-1,-,TGCGCCAGCAGCCAAATGGGGAGTCTTGGCTACACCTTC,CASSQMGSLGYTF
-,TRBJ1-1,TRBV7-9,TRBD1,TGTGCCAGCAGCTCGGCCGGGACAGCGAACACTGAAGCTTTCTTT,CASSSAGTANTEAFF
-,TRBJ2-3,TRBV5-4,-,TGTGCCAGCAGCGAAGGTGGGGGGCGGGATACGCAGTATTTT,CASSEGGGRDTQYF
-,TRBJ2-6,TRBV6-2/TRBV6-3,TRBD1,TGTGCCAGCAGTTCGACAGGGGCTGGGGCCAACGTCCTGACTTTC,CASSSTGAGANVLTF
-,TRBJ1-3,TRBV5-1,TRBD1,TGCGCCAGCAGCTCGGGACAGACGGTTGGCACCATATATTTT,CASSSGQTVGTIYF
-,TRBJ1-2,TRBV6-5,-,TGTGCCAGCAGTTACAAAGGGGGTGGCTATGGCTACACCTTC,CASSYKGGGYGYTF
few,TRBJ2-7,TRBV25-1,TRBD1,TGTGCCAGCAGCCCTCTACGGGGACAGAACTTCTACGAGCAGTACTTC,CASSPLRGQNFYEQYF
-,TRBJ1-1,TRBV2,-,TGTGCCAGCAGTGAAGCGCTTTGGACAGTTGGCACTGAAGCTTTCTTT,CASSEALWTVGTEAFF
-,TRBJ2-6,TRBV3-1/TRBV3-2,-,TGTGCCAGCACGGCGGAAGGGGCCAACGTCCTGACTTTC,CASTAEGANVLTF
once,TRBJ2-3,TRBV9,-,TGTGCCACCTTCCGCACAGATACGCAGTATTTT,CATFRTDTQYF
-,TRBJ2-5,TRBV7-8,-,TGTGCCAGCAGCTTCGGGGAGAACCAGTACTTC,CASSFGENQYF
-,TRBJ2-1,TRBV5-1,-,TGCGCCAGCAGCCCGGGCGCAGTTAAGCCCTATGAGCAGTTCTTC,CASSPGAVKPYEQFF